Following are 19 T cell receptor beta chains from one sample sequenced in a study of T cell responses to AZD1222 COVID-19 vaccine. Sequencing used immunoSEQ multiplex PCR; TCRdb keeps in-frame clones, though not all of them. Of fewer than 90,000 clones listed, about 93% are singletons. Sequencing used peripheral blood, obtained 28 days after the second AZD1222 dose. These receptors were taken from an adult who received the AZD1222 COVID-19 vaccine.

The rearrangement joins TRBV19 to TRBJ1-5, with a tentative D call TRBD1 (6 bases). V was cut by 10 bases and J by 2 bases, with 9 bases left in between. The CDR3 loop spans 12 amino acids. Germline V lookup: CDR1 LNHDA, CDR2 SQIVND (reference sequence). The CDR3 protein is CATRTGNQPQHF. For the CDR3, the DNA is TGTGCCACCCGGACAGGCAATCAGCCCCAGCATTTT. The full variable domain, rest sourced from reference TRBV19 and TRBJ1-5, is DGGITQSPKYLFRKEGQNVTLSCEQNLNHDAMYWYRQDPGQGLRLIYYSQIVNDFQKGDIAEGYSVSREKKESFPLTVTSAQKNPTAFYLCATRTGNQPQHFGDGTRLSIL.

The rearrangement links TRBV28 to TRBJ2-7; TRBD1 matches at 8 bases. Germline V gene sequence: CDR1 MDHEN, CDR2 SYDVKM. Losses at the gene ends were 2 bases for V and 3 bases for J; bases not matched to a gene: 9. The CDR3 totals 16 residues. The chain's CDR3 is CASSLIRTGRYYEQYF. The CDR3 DNA follows: TGTGCCAGCAGTTTAATAAGGACAGGGAGGTACTACGAGCAGTACTTC.

V and J are TRBV10-3 and TRBJ1-4; 8 bases map to TRBD1. This CDR3 has 13 residues. The V gene end was trimmed by 5 bases and the J gene end by 7 bases; junction bases not matched to a gene: 3. From germline, CDR1 is ENHRY and CDR2 SYGVKD. The CDR3 reads CAISSTGGEKLFF. The CDR3 coding sequence is TGTGCCATCAGTTCTACAGGGGGTGAAAAACTGTTTTTT.

This clone was picked up one time. The chain couples TRBV2 to TRBJ1-1; no clear D gene. The CDR3 runs to 13 residues. Trimming stripped 10 bases from V and 1 base from J, with 13 bases between. Germline V gene sequence: CDR1 SNHLY, CDR2 FYNNEI. The CDR3 DNA reads TGTGCCACCACCCGGCGCGGGAACACTGAAGCTTTCTTT. Translation: CATTRRGNTEAFF.

The rearrangement uses TRBV12-5 and TRBJ2-3, with D possibly being TRBD1 or TRBD2 (6 bases each). The CDR3 contains 17 residues. Between the trimmed V and J ends, which lost 2 bases and 0 bases, there was a span of 15 bases. Germline lookup yields CDR1 LGHNT and CDR2 FRNRAP. CDR3 sequence: CASGLNIRGLSTDTQYF. The CDR3 coding sequence is TGTGCTAGTGGTTTGAATATACGGGGGCTTAGCACAGATACGCAGTATTTT.

The chain carries TRBV6-2 or TRBV6-3 and TRBJ1-2; TRBD1 is a possible D gene (6 bases). Germline loops: CDR1 MNHEY, CDR2 SVGEGT. The CDR3 totals 12 residues. The V gene lost 4 bases and the J gene lost 7 bases, with 10 bases spanning the gap. CDR3 sequence reads: CASSLTGGGYTF. The CDR3 region has the DNA TGTGCCAGCAGTTTGACAGGCGGTGGCTACACCTTC.

This rearrangement joins TRBV6-1 to TRBJ1-4, with a possible D match to TRBD1 (6 bases). V was clipped by 1 base and J by 6 bases, with 9 bases between them. The CDR3 length is 14 residues. Looked up from germline, CDR1 is MNHNS and CDR2 is SASEGT. CDR3 sequence: CASSEGGLDEKLFF. CDR3 coding DNA: TGTGCCAGCAGTGAAGGGGGGCTTGATGAAAAACTGTTTTTT.

This clone was counted a single time. The rearrangement joins TRBV5-1 to TRBJ1-4; 10 nucleotides match TRBD1. Germline values: CDR1 SGHRS, CDR2 YFSETQ. The CDR3 totals 15 residues. With 1 base clipped from V and 6 bases from J, the junction kept 3 bases outside the gene matches. The CDR3 sequence: CASSLTGTGDEKLFF. The CDR3, as DNA: TGCGCCAGCAGCTTGACCGGGACAGGGGATGAAAAACTGTTTTTT.

Comments on this clone: One junction end does not reproduce the germline sequence, and a read error may be involved. The CDR3 region has the DNA TGTGCTAGCAGTTCGGGACTTCTGAACACCGGGGAGCTGTTTTTT. Protein sequence: CASSSGLLNTGELFF. The V call is TRBV7-7, the J call TRBJ2-2; the D gene is possibly TRBD2 (6 bases). The length of the CDR3 is 15 residues. Germline loops: CDR1 SSHAT, CDR2 FNYEAQ (reference sequence).

The V and J genes are TRBV6-4 and TRBJ2-3; 7 bases agree with TRBD2. Germline-derived CDR1 and CDR2 are MRHNA and SNTAGT. CDR3 length: 14 amino acids. Losses at the gene ends were 4 bases for V and 2 bases for J; bases not matched to a gene: 3. The CDR3 DNA sequence: TGTGCCAGCAGTGGCGGGAGTGCCACAGATACGCAGTATTTT. Translating it yields CASSGGSATDTQYF.

This clone was seen just once. V usage is TRBV10-3 and J usage is TRBJ1-4, with TRBD1 matching over 8 bases. The CDR3 extends over 17 amino acids. The germline CDR1 and CDR2 sequences are ENHRY and SYGVKD. Trimming at V came to 3 bases and at J to 7 bases, leaving 13 bases not matched to a gene. CDR3 protein: CAISDSETGGFFEKLFF. The CDR3 nucleotides read TGTGCCATCAGTGATTCTGAAACAGGGGGTTTTTTTGAAAAACTGTTTTTT.

This chain joins TRBV15 and TRBJ1-2; 7 bases are shared with TRBD1. Germline-derived CDR1 and CDR2 are LNHNV and YYDKDF (reference sequence). This CDR3 is built from 17 residues. With V trimmed by 1 base and J by 1 base, 9 bases remained unmatched. CDR3 amino acids: CATSRGQNRGLNYGYTF. The CDR3 DNA follows: TGTGCCACCAGCAGAGGACAAAATAGGGGGCTTAACTATGGCTACACCTTC.

This rearrangement joins TRBV5-8 to TRBJ1-5, with 7 positions matching TRBD1. V was pared by 4 bases and J by 7 bases, with 8 bases of the junction left unmatched. The germline CDR1 and CDR2 sequences are SGHTS and YDEGEE. The CDR3 covers 14 residues. CDR3 residues: CASSIYRGWQPQHF. For the CDR3, the DNA is TGTGCCAGCAGCATTTACAGGGGTTGGCAGCCCCAGCATTTT. Using reference TRBV5-8 and TRBJ1-5 for the parts outside the CDR3, the full variable domain is EAGVTQSPTHLIKTRGQQATLRCSPISGHTSVYWYQQALGLGLQFLLWYDEGEERNRGNFPPRFSGRQFPNYSSELNVNALELEDSALYLCASSIYRGWQPQHFGDGTRLSIL.

The chain is built from TRBV5-4 and TRBJ2-1; 12 nucleotides agree with TRBD2. The CDR3 extends over 18 amino acids. Germline assignment: CDR1 SGHNT and CDR2 YYREEE (reference sequence). The ends lost 7 bases at V and 4 bases at J; junction bases unmatched: 15. CDR3 sequence: CASAPRTSGTPFYNEQFF. CDR3 DNA sequence: TGTGCCAGCGCGCCCAGGACTAGCGGGACCCCGTTTTACAATGAGCAGTTCTTC.

As to this clone: Other DNA sequences within the sample encode an identical CDR3. The rearrangement uses TRBV19 and TRBJ2-7; tentatively, D is TRBD1 or TRBD2 (5 bases each). The CDR3 is made up of 13 amino acids. Trimming left V 3 bases short and J 3 bases short, with 9 bases between. In germline, CDR1 is LNHDA, CDR2 SQIVND (reference sequence). CDR3 sequence: CASSIGTGYEQYF. The CDR3 nucleotides are TGTGCCAGTAGTATTGGGACGGGCTACGAGCAGTACTTC.

The rearrangement uses TRBV24-1 and TRBJ2-7; D is undetermined. The CDR3 length is 15 residues. V lost 4 bases to trimming and J lost 1 base, with 13 bases between them. Germline CDR1 KGHDR, CDR2 SFDVKD. In DNA, the CDR3 is TGTGCCACCAGTGACCCCCCGGGCAGGTCCTACGAGCAGTACTTC. Translating it yields CATSDPPGRSYEQYF.

The V and J genes are TRBV18 and TRBJ2-3; the match to TRBD1 covers 8 bases. V was clipped by 3 bases and J by 7 bases; unmatched bases: 9. The CDR3 spans 15 residues. Per the germline V gene, CDR1 is KGHSH and CDR2 is LQKENI. CDR3 protein: CASSPGQGVMYTQYF. CDR3 coding DNA: TGTGCCAGCTCACCTGGACAGGGTGTGATGTATACGCAGTATTTT.

This rearrangement joins TRBV5-6 to TRBJ2-1; TRBD2 agrees at 10 bases. The CDR3 is 16 residues long. Germline V gene lookup returns CDR1 SGHDT and CDR2 YYEEEE. J was trimmed by 6 bases and V by 4 bases; bases with no gene match: 10. CDR3 loop: CASSPIPSGSVNEQFF. The DNA for the CDR3 is TGTGCCAGCAGCCCGATCCCTAGCGGGAGTGTCAATGAGCAGTTCTTC. Supplemented by reference TRBV5-6 and TRBJ2-1, the full variable domain reads DAGVTQSPTHLIKTRGQQVTLRCSPKSGHDTVSWYQQALGQGPQFIFQYYEEEERQRGNFPDRFSGHQFPNYSSELNVNALLLGDSALYLCASSPIPSGSVNEQFFGPGTRLTVL.

V usage is TRBV11-2 and J usage is TRBJ1-1; no clear D gene. With 5 bases removed from V and 3 bases from J, the gap between germline ends came to 10 bases. This CDR3 has 13 amino acids. Germline V gene lookup returns CDR1 SGHAT and CDR2 FQNNGV. CDR3 residues: CASSLGVYTEAFF. The DNA of the CDR3 is TGTGCCAGCAGCCTTGGGGTCTACACTGAAGCTTTCTTT.